The 18 T cell receptor beta chains listed next were all sequenced from one sample in a study of blood T cell repertoires in COVID-19 (dated by TCRdb to the early 2020s). Receptor amplification or capture employed the immunoSEQ multiplex PCR assay. TCRdb provides this immuneACCESS table in a form limited to in-frame rearrangements. Some clones are lacking; in checked studies, under half of them reflect an unresolved V gene, and why the rest are absent is not known. The sample profile shows a few hundred thousand clones; around 84% of them were found once. The ten largest clones capture approximately 1.6% of the sample. Material: PBMCs or T cells enriched from blood (not recorded which). These TCRs come from a man aged 35-49 years who had recovered from COVID-19.

This chain joins TRBV19 and TRBJ2-5; 11 bases line up with TRBD2. Looked up from germline, CDR1 is LNHDA and CDR2 is SQIVND (reference sequence). The CDR3 extends over 14 amino acids. The V segment lost 6 bases and the J segment 3 bases; nucleotides outside the gene matches: 3. The CDR3 protein is CASSPGLAEETQYF. The DNA for the CDR3 is TGTGCCAGTAGCCCGGGACTAGCGGAAGAGACCCAGTACTTC.

This clone showed up just once. This chain links TRBV27 with TRBJ2-5; 11 bases are shared with TRBD2. Germline trimming cut 2 bases from V and 3 bases from J; bases unmatched to any gene: 2. This CDR3 has 15 amino acids. Per the germline V gene, CDR1 is MNHEY and CDR2 is SMNVEV (reference sequence). CDR3 amino acids: CASSLLAGGKETQYF. DNA for the CDR3: TGTGCCAGCAGTTTACTAGCGGGGGGAAAAGAGACCCAGTACTTC.

The V call is TRBV24-1, the J call TRBJ2-1, with 14 bases aligning to TRBD2. The CDR3 has 17 amino acids. Germline V gene lookup returns CDR1 KGHDR and CDR2 SFDVKD. V was clipped by 4 bases and J by 4 bases; unmatched bases: 5. This CDR3 reads CATSDWGLAGEYNEQFF. The CDR3 DNA reads TGTGCCACCAGTGACTGGGGACTAGCGGGAGAATACAATGAGCAGTTCTTC.

The chain joins TRBV4-3 to TRBJ1-1; the D is unclear. V lost 2 bases to trimming and J lost 1 base, with 14 bases between them. Germline V gene data show CDR1 as LGHNA and CDR2 as YSLEER. This CDR3 has 16 amino acids. CDR3 sequence (DNA): TGCGCCAGCAGCCAATCCTGGGCCAGAAAGAACACTGAAGCTTTCTTT. Translated, it gives CASSQSWARKNTEAFF.

The chain uses TRBV2 and TRBJ2-2; 13 positions match TRBD2. Germline loops: CDR1 SNHLY, CDR2 FYNNEI. This CDR3 spans 19 amino acids. The junction had 11 bases not matched to a gene; V was cut back by 3 bases and J by 4 bases. CDR3 sequence reads: CASSDPTSGGAISTGELFF. The DNA for the CDR3 is TGTGCCAGCAGTGATCCAACTAGCGGGGGGGCTATTAGCACCGGGGAGCTGTTTTTT.

This clone was seen just once. The V call is TRBV15, the J call TRBJ1-2; possibly TRBD1 for D (5 bases). Per germline, CDR1 LNHNV and CDR2 YYDKDF (reference sequence). The ends were cut back, 0 bases at V and 6 bases at J, with 11 bases in the middle. This CDR3 spans 14 amino acids. The CDR3 bases are TGTGCCACCAGCAGAGATAAAGGGGCAGATGGCTACACCTTC. Protein: CATSRDKGADGYTF.

This chain connects TRBV19 to TRBJ1-1, with D perhaps TRBD1 (6 bases). This CDR3 has 15 residues. Germline V lookup: CDR1 LNHDA, CDR2 SQIVND (reference sequence). Trimming cost V 1 base and J 5 bases, with 14 bases left between them. This chain's CDR3 is CASSIGGGLRTEAFF. The DNA for the CDR3 is TGTGCCAGTAGTATAGGCGGGGGGCTGAGGACTGAAGCTTTCTTT.

The chain is built from TRBV19 and TRBJ1-2; TRBD1 is a possible D gene (6 bases). The germline V gene has CDR1 LNHDA and CDR2 SQIVND (reference sequence). The V and J ends lost 8 bases and 3 bases respectively, with 22 bases between them. The CDR3 contains 16 residues. Here the CDR3 reads CASPNLGTPWDYGYTF. In DNA, the CDR3 is TGTGCCAGTCCGAACCTTGGGACACCATGGGACTATGGCTACACCTTC.

CDR3 DNA: TGTGCCAGTTGGGGGGCGGGAGGGCTTGAAGTTGAGCAGTTCTTC. Translated: CASWGAGGLEVEQFF. The chain is built from TRBV27 and TRBJ2-1; TRBD2 matches 9 bases. The CDR3 runs to 15 residues. The V segment lost 9 bases and the J segment 9 bases; nucleotides outside the gene matches: 15. Germline V gene data show CDR1 as MNHEY and CDR2 as SMNVEV (reference sequence).

The J gene is TRBJ1-2, the V gene TRBV7-2; tentatively, D is TRBD1 (6 bases). CDR1 SGHTA and CDR2 FQGNSA come from the germline V gene. The CDR3 runs 16 residues. The V end lost 4 bases, the J end lost 0 bases, and 15 bases lay between the germline ends. The CDR3 is CASSWRTEITNYGYTF. The DNA for the CDR3 is TGTGCCAGCAGCTGGCGGACAGAAATAACTAACTATGGCTACACCTTC.

The chain joins TRBV11-1 to TRBJ2-3; D is uncertain. CDR1 SGHAT and CDR2 FQDESV come from the germline V gene (reference sequence). The CDR3 has 14 amino acids. Trimming pared 10 bases from V and 2 bases from J, leaving 16 bases between. Written as DNA, the CDR3 is TGTGCCACGGAAGTCAGCGAGTACACAGATACGCAGTATTTT. As protein: CATEVSEYTDTQYF. The entire variable domain, with the rest obtained from reference TRBV11-1 and TRBJ2-3, is as follows: EAEVAQSPRYKITEKSQAVAFWCDPISGHATLYWYRQILGQGPELLVQFQDESVVDDSQLPKDRFSAERLKGVDSTLKIQPAELGDSAMYLCATEVSEYTDTQYFGPGTRLTVL.

This sequence joins TRBV10-2 and TRBJ2-7, with TRBD2 matching over 11 bases. The CDR3 loop spans 16 amino acids. Germline assignment: CDR1 WSHSY and CDR2 SAAADI. V was pared by 7 bases and J by 1 base, with 9 bases of the junction left unmatched. The CDR3 DNA is TGCGCCAGCAAAGGGGCTAGCGGGAGGAAATCCTACGAGCAGTACTTC. Translating it yields CASKGASGRKSYEQYF.

The chain combines TRBV15 with TRBJ2-2, with D possibly TRBD2 on 6 matching bases. Germline assignment: CDR1 LNHNV and CDR2 YYDKDF (reference sequence). The V gene lost 2 bases and the J gene lost 4 bases, with 29 bases spanning the gap. This CDR3 contains 21 residues. The CDR3 DNA follows: TGTGCCACCAGCAGACAAACCCTTGTTTATCGTCGGCGGGGCGCCACCGGGGAGCTGTTTTTT. As protein: CATSRQTLVYRRRGATGELFF.

DNA of the CDR3: TGTGCCATCAGTGATTACGCAGAAGATGAAGCTTTCTTT. Its translation: CAISDYAEDEAFF. V is TRBV10-3 and J is TRBJ1-1, with no clear D. The V gene lost 3 bases and the J gene lost 7 bases, with 12 bases spanning the gap. The CDR3 sequence is 13 residues long. Germline lookup yields CDR1 ENHRY and CDR2 SYGVKD.

This sequence joins TRBV7-6 and TRBJ2-7; D gene ambiguous. The CDR3 covers 15 residues. Trimming removed 5 bases at V and 2 bases at J, with 16 bases between. Germline CDR1 SGHVS, CDR2 FNYEAQ. The chain's CDR3 is CASSLTPSETYEQYF. For the CDR3, the DNA is TGTGCCAGCAGCCTGACCCCCAGCGAGACCTACGAGCAGTACTTC.

This chain connects TRBV29-1 to TRBJ2-3, with 8 bases identical to TRBD1. Per germline, CDR1 SQVTM and CDR2 ANQGSEA. The CDR3 runs to 13 residues. Trimming cost V 6 bases and J 5 bases; bases outside gene matches: 7. The DNA for the CDR3 is TGCAGCGTACTCGACAGGGGCGGAGATACGCAGTATTTT. It codes for CSVLDRGGDTQYF.

Here the CDR3 reads CAWSVSTPSTDTQYF. CDR3 nucleotide sequence: TGTGCCTGGAGTGTTTCGACACCTAGCACAGATACGCAGTATTTT. The chain has TRBV30 and TRBJ2-3; D gene ambiguous. V was trimmed by 0 bases and J by 0 bases, leaving 10 bases between them. CDR1 is GTSNPN, CDR2 SVGIG, per germline (reference sequence). CDR3 length: 15 amino acids.

This clone appeared a few times. The J gene is TRBJ1-5, the V gene TRBV7-2; TRBD1 agrees at 8 bases. This CDR3 comprises 15 residues. Germline V gene lookup returns CDR1 SGHTA and CDR2 FQGNSA. J gave up 6 bases and V 3 bases, and 7 bases lay outside the gene matches. As DNA, the CDR3 is TGTGCCAGCAGCTTGGGACAGGCGGTAATTCAGCCCCAGCATTTT. This codes for CASSLGQAVIQPQHF.